Judged by abundance, the clone carrying this TCR beta chain is medium-sized. The antigen is undetermined. From germline, CDR1 is LNHDA and CDR2 SQIVND (reference sequence). The trim removed 5 bases at V and 6 bases at J, leaving 6 bases unmatched. The CDR3 extends over 13 amino acids. This specimen belongs to a study of T cell responses to AZD1222 COVID-19 vaccine. Study results and caveats: Following two doses of AZD1222, Spike-specific TCR breadth and depth rose. Mapped onto spike, vaccine-associated CD4 TCRs spanned it and were dominant at 160-218 and 743-854. Sampled repertoires all dated from after the peak T cell response.

The data were produced by immunoSEQ multiplex PCR, yet TCRdb's version contains in-frame clones alone and is incomplete. The sample lists 120,000 to 150,000 clones, 91% occurring once. V usage is TRBV19 and J usage is TRBJ2-7; the match to TRBD2 covers 8 bases. The sequences come from peripheral blood, collected on day 0 of AZD1222 vaccination. This sequence originates from an adult in good health. The CDR3 loop reads CASSAGGGLEQYF. CDR3 nucleotides: TGTGCCAGTAGTGCCGGGGGGGGCCTCGAGCAGTACTTC.